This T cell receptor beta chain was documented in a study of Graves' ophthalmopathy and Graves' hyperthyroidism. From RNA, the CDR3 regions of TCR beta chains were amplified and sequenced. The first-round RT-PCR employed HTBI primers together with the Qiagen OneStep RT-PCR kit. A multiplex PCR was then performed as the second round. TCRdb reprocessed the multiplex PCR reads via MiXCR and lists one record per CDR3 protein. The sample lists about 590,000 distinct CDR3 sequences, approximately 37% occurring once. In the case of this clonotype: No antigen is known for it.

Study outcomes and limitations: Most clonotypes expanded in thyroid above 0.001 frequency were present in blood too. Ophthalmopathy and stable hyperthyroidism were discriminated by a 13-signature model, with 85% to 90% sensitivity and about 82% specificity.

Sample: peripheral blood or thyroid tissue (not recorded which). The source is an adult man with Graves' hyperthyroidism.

The CDR3, as DNA: TGTGCCAGCAGCCGACTAGCGGGAGCTGCCGGGGAGCTGTTTTTT. Its protein is CASSRLAGAAGELFF. The V call is TRBV3-1, the J call TRBJ2-2; 12 bases map to TRBD2. Trimming at V came to 4 bases and at J to 6 bases, leaving 3 bases not matched to a gene. The germline V gene encodes CDR1 LGHDT and CDR2 YNNKEL (reference sequence). The CDR3 is made up of 15 amino acids.